One sample yielded the 19 T cell receptor beta chains listed below, sequenced in a study of a mutant IDH1 vaccine in newly diagnosed glioma. The time point was: week 35, safety follow-up. Each dose of the vaccine consisted of 300 ug of mutant IDH1 20-mer peptide, with topical imiquimod. Assay: immunoSEQ multiplex PCR; the TCRdb copy retains only in-frame clones and omits some. The sample carries some 70,000 clones, around 82% recorded once. Antigen specificity for these receptors is unknown. The sample was PBMCs, taken from a glioma patient whose treatment included an IDH1 peptide vaccine. Receptors originate from a man aged 18 to 29 with glioma.

The rearrangement links TRBV19 to TRBJ1-5; D call uncertain. This CDR3 comprises 19 residues. Germline V gene lookup returns CDR1 LNHDA and CDR2 SQIVND (reference sequence). Trimming left V 4 bases short and J 4 bases short, with 26 bases between. CDR3 nucleotide sequence: TGTGCCAGTAGTACGCTTCGGTCTTCGGGTCCCATACGGAATCAGCCCCAGCATTTT. Protein sequence: CASSTLRSSGPIRNQPQHF. The entire variable domain, with the rest obtained from reference TRBV19 and TRBJ1-5, is as follows: DGGITQSPKYLFRKEGQNVTLSCEQNLNHDAMYWYRQDPGQGLRLIYYSQIVNDFQKGDIAEGYSVSREKKESFPLTVTSAQKNPTAFYLCASSTLRSSGPIRNQPQHFGDGTRLSIL.

The V call is TRBV4-1, the J call TRBJ1-3; no clear D gene. Trimming took off 0 bases at V and 0 bases at J, with 9 bases between the two ends. The CDR3 contains 16 residues. Per germline, CDR1 MGHRA and CDR2 YSYEKL. The CDR3 region is CASSQEGGLSGNTIYF. In DNA, the CDR3 is TGCGCCAGCAGCCAAGAAGGAGGGCTCTCTGGAAACACCATATATTTT.

The chain links TRBV5-1 to TRBJ2-7; no clear D gene. Trimming cost V 2 bases and J 0 bases, with 9 bases left between them. Germline V CDR1 and CDR2: SGHRS, YFSETQ. This CDR3 comprises 14 residues. The CDR3 loop reads CASSFGWTSYEQYF. CDR3 DNA: TGCGCCAGCAGCTTTGGGTGGACCTCCTACGAGCAGTACTTC.

The genes are TRBV9 and TRBJ2-2, with a weak D call TRBD2 (6 bases). Germline CDR1 reads SGDLS; CDR2 reads YYNGEE. The CDR3 runs to 16 residues. The germline V and J ends were trimmed by 4 bases and 5 bases, with 18 bases remaining between them. CDR3 sequence: CASSSPGTWRTGELFF. In nucleotides, the CDR3 is TGTGCCAGCAGCTCCCCCGGGACTTGGCGGACCGGGGAGCTGTTTTTT.

The chain couples TRBV25-1 to TRBJ1-1, with 7 bases matching TRBD1. CDR1 is MGHDK, CDR2 SYGVNS, per germline. This CDR3 spans 16 amino acids. After removal of 2 bases from V and 2 bases from J, the junction contained 8 bases not matched to a gene. CDR3 bases: TGTGCCAGCAGTGAAATTGGGGACAGATTTAACACTGAAGCTTTCTTT. Amino acid sequence: CASSEIGDRFNTEAFF. Looking up the rest from reference TRBV25-1 and TRBJ1-1 gives the full variable domain: EADIYQTPRYLVIGTGKKITLECSQTMGHDKMYWYQQDPGMELHLIHYSYGVNSTEKGDLSSESTVSRIRTEHFPLTLESARPSHTSQYLCASSEIGDRFNTEAFFGQGTRLTVV.

CDR3 sequence: CASSPFFSSNEQFF. The CDR3 DNA sequence: TGTGCCAGCAGTCCGTTTTTTTCGTCAAATGAGCAGTTCTTC. The chain joins TRBV2 to TRBJ2-1; D gene ambiguous. Trimming stripped 5 bases from V and 7 bases from J, with 15 bases between. This CDR3 is 14 amino acids long. From germline, CDR1 is SNHLY and CDR2 FYNNEI. Filled out from reference TRBV2 and TRBJ2-1, the complete variable domain reads EPEVTQTPSHQVTQMGQEVILRCVPISNHLYFYWYRQILGQKVEFLVSFYNNEISEKSEIFDDQFSVERPDGSNFTLKIRSTKLEDSAMYFCASSPFFSSNEQFFGPGTRLTVL.

The chain is built from TRBV9 and TRBJ2-1; TRBD2 agrees at 11 bases. In germline, CDR1 is SGDLS, CDR2 YYNGEE. The CDR3 is 18 amino acids. The V gene end was trimmed by 1 base and the J gene end by 5 bases; junction bases not matched to a gene: 11. The CDR3 sequence: CASSVRGSGRALNNEQFF. In DNA form, the CDR3 reads TGTGCCAGCAGCGTAAGGGGTAGCGGGAGGGCCCTCAACAATGAGCAGTTCTTC.

This sequence joins TRBV4-3 and TRBJ2-2, with D possibly being TRBD1 (5 bases). This CDR3 contains 17 residues. Germline CDR1 is LGHNA and CDR2 is YSLEER. Trimming took off 0 bases at V and 0 bases at J, with 11 bases between the two ends. In nucleotides, the CDR3 is TGCGCCAGCAGCCAAGAGGACAAAGGGGCGAACACCGGGGAGCTGTTTTTT. Translated: CASSQEDKGANTGELFF.

This clone was seen a few times. The chain joins TRBV7-2 to TRBJ1-1; no definite D call. This CDR3 spans 14 amino acids. Germline values: CDR1 SGHTA, CDR2 FQGNSA. V gave up 5 bases and J gave up 0 bases, with 10 bases separating them. CDR3 bases: TGTGCCAGCAGCCAGGACCCGGTGAACACTGAAGCTTTCTTT. It encodes CASSQDPVNTEAFF.

The genes are TRBV18 and TRBJ1-4, with 7 bases identical to TRBD1. The V and J ends lost 2 bases and 5 bases, in that order; junction bases with no gene match: 8. The germline gives CDR1 KGHSH, CDR2 LQKENI. The CDR3 covers 16 residues. CDR3: CASSPSVTGTNEKLFF. CDR3 DNA: TGTGCCAGCTCACCAAGTGTGACAGGGACGAATGAAAAACTGTTTTTT.

The chain joins TRBV5-1 to TRBJ2-7; 10 bases match TRBD2. V was clipped by 4 bases and J by 3 bases; unmatched bases: 4. The CDR3 totals 14 residues. Germline CDR1 reads SGHRS; CDR2 reads YFSETQ. CDR3 in amino acids: CASSAGTSVYEQYF. The CDR3 DNA follows: TGCGCCAGCAGCGCCGGGACTAGCGTCTACGAGCAGTACTTC.

This clone was detected only once. This rearrangement joins TRBV4-1 to TRBJ2-1, with D possibly TRBD1 on 6 matching bases. The CDR3 covers 17 residues. Germline CDR1 reads MGHRA; CDR2 reads YSYEKL. V was cut by 3 bases and J by 2 bases, with 17 bases left in between. The CDR3 region is CASSHSRGRGTYNEQFF. The CDR3, as DNA: TGCGCCAGCAGCCATTCCCGCGGAAGGGGGACCTACAATGAGCAGTTCTTC.

The V gene is TRBV7-2, the J gene TRBJ2-1, with D unresolved. The CDR3 spans 15 residues. The germline V gene has CDR1 SGHTA and CDR2 FQGNSA. The ends were cut back, 1 base at V and 12 bases at J, with 19 bases in the middle. CDR3 in amino acids: CASSLGWTVPSGQFF. The CDR3 bases are TGTGCCAGCAGCTTAGGATGGACGGTCCCAAGTGGGCAGTTCTTC. Full variable domain (rest looked up from reference TRBV7-2 and TRBJ2-1): GAGVSQSPSNKVTEKGKDVELRCDPISGHTALYWYRQSLGQGLEFLIYFQGNSAPDKSGLPSDRFSAERTGGSVSTLTIQRTQQEDSAVYLCASSLGWTVPSGQFFGPGTRLTVL.

This CDR3 reads CASSADSGDTQYF. CDR3 sequence (DNA): TGTGCCAGCAGTGCGGACTCGGGGGATACGCAGTATTTT. The V and J genes are TRBV25-1 and TRBJ2-3; possible D gene TRBD2, 5 bases. This CDR3 is built from 13 residues. In germline, CDR1 is MGHDK, CDR2 SYGVNS. The ends were cut back, 4 bases at V and 6 bases at J, with 11 bases in the middle.

DNA of the CDR3: TGTGCCAGCAGCTTGTGGGTGGGCAGGGGAAAGGCAGATACGCAGTATTTT. Translated, it gives CASSLWVGRGKADTQYF. The V call is TRBV11-2, the J call TRBJ2-3, with a possible D match to TRBD1 (6 bases). Per the germline V gene, CDR1 is SGHAT and CDR2 is FQNNGV. The CDR3 runs to 17 residues. Trimming removed 3 bases at V and 4 bases at J, with 20 bases between.

This clone was found a few times. V usage is TRBV15 and J usage is TRBJ1-1; no definite D call. This CDR3 is 12 amino acids long. The germline V and J ends were trimmed by 0 bases and 3 bases, with 2 bases remaining between them. Germline V gene sequence: CDR1 LNHNV, CDR2 YYDKDF (reference sequence). CDR3 region: CATSRDDTEAFF. The CDR3, as DNA: TGTGCCACCAGCAGAGATGACACTGAAGCTTTCTTT.

This clone was seen just once. In DNA, the CDR3 is TGCGCCAGTCAAGCATACAGCAGCTCCTACGAGCAGTACTTC. As protein: CASQAYSSSYEQYF. The rearrangement uses TRBV5-1 and TRBJ2-7; D gene unclear. Trimming removed 8 bases from V and 0 bases from J, with 15 bases in between. The CDR3 covers 14 residues. CDR1 and CDR2 (germline): SGHRS, YFSETQ.

The rearrangement links TRBV5-4 to TRBJ1-1; TRBD1 matches 7 bases. Germline CDR1 and CDR2: SGHNT and YYREEE (reference sequence). Trimming took 0 bases from V and 4 from J; bases not matched to a gene: 6. CDR3 size: 15 residues. CDR3 amino acids: CASSLVRGQGTEAFF. The CDR3 DNA follows: TGTGCCAGCAGCTTGGTTAGGGGGCAAGGCACTGAAGCTTTCTTT.

V usage is TRBV4-3 and J usage is TRBJ2-6; D remains unclear. V was clipped by 4 bases and J by 1 base, with 8 bases between them. Germline CDR1 is LGHNA and CDR2 is YSLEER. This CDR3 has 15 amino acids. CDR3 sequence reads: CASSRGDSGANVLTF. CDR3 nucleotides: TGCGCCAGCAGCCGTGGAGATTCTGGGGCCAACGTCCTGACTTTC.